The present T cell receptor beta chain was sequenced within a study of T cells in Graves' hyperthyroidism and ophthalmopathy. The source material, RNA transcripts, was used to amplify TCR beta CDR3 regions. The primer set for the first-round RT-PCR of the TCR CDR3 was HTBI. TCRdb ran MiXCR on the multiplex PCR reads and lists one entry per CDR3 protein. The table lists about 200,000 distinct CDR3 sequences, roughly 18% of them singletons, with 50% in the top ten. Notes on the study in general: Most thyroid clonotypes expanded above 0.001 were also detected in blood.

This clonotype has just one count. Its cognate antigen is unknown. This may come from a read error, since a much larger clone is one base off. The germline CDR1 and CDR2 sequences are MDHEN and SYDVKM. This CDR3 is built from 13 residues. Trimming took off 2 bases at V and 6 bases at J, with 7 bases between the two ends. The chain carries TRBV28 and TRBJ2-2; D is undetermined. Source material: blood. The sequence came from a man between 50 and 59 years old with Graves' hyperthyroidism. CDR3 residues: CASSLSHSGELFF. The CDR3 region has the DNA TGTGCCAGCAGTTTAAGCCACTCCGGGGAGCTGTTTTTT.